Here is one TCR beta chain with its context. This clonotype showed up many times. The specificity of this receptor is unknown. No per-base quality is available; no much larger clone lies one base away. The data were taken from a study of T cell repertoires in cytomegalovirus infection (dated by TCRdb to between 2018 and 2021). Regarding the research as a whole: Alongside well-studied HLA-B-restricted epitopes, the peptide stimulations were aimed at recently identified HLA-C-restricted CMV epitopes, whose presentation resists viral immunomodulation. Because public TCR beta signatures pointed to carriage of CMV infection together with the matching HLA type, the HLA type of each donor mattered for the analysis.

Measured from the cysteine to the phenylalanine, the CDR3 is 15 residues long. The kept DNA is CDR3 alone, 45 bases in frame from the first base. After removal of 7 bases from V and 1 base from J, the junction retains 9 bases not matched to a gene. The germline V gene yields SGHTA for CDR1 and FQGNSA for CDR2. Beyond this particular receptor, the publication reports: The ex vivo response was dominated by HLA-C-restricted CMV-specific TCR beta clonotypes, which also provided the single most frequent clonotype in two of eight donors. In both this cohort and an independent cohort of some 380 donors, the cumulative frequency of public TCR beta family members distinguished carriers of CMV infection plus the relevant HLA type.

Interpreted using the paper, the treatment or condition label stands for: in vitro stimulation with specific CMV peptide epitopes to enrich CMV-specific T cells. Instrument on record: Illumina HiSeq 1500. TCRdb trimmed the raw reads at Q25, called clones with MiXCR and kept productive beta chains. Rows are unified per CDR3 protein, each entry keeping the most common DNA and genes. A total of fewer than 200,000 distinct CDR3 sequences appear in this sample, 20% to 25% of them only once. The top ten constitute roughly 27% of the sample. Specimen: CD8+ T cells from cultured PBMCs, collected from culture after CMV antigen stimulation. This chain is built from TRBV7-2 and TRBJ2-5; 7 nucleotides in the junction match TRBD1. The origin of this receptor is a human donor in good health (CMV status not recorded). Some clones in this sample may be carry-over from other donors' samples. CDR3 protein: CASTQTGILQETQYF. Here is the DNA: TGTGCCAGCACCCAGACAGGGATTCTCCAAGAGACCCAGTACTTC.